Below, 2 T cell receptor beta chains from the same sample are listed, as sequenced in a study of cytomegalovirus exposure and HLA in healthy donors. Both 60 Vbeta primers and 13 Jbeta primers went into the PCR. Clones were sequenced by immunoSEQ multiplex PCR, and TCRdb holds only the in-frame ones, with some missing. The repertoire holds fewer than 120,000 clones, 79% seen once, with roughly 5.6% in the top ten. Sequencing was done on a sample of PBMCs. All receptors come from a man younger than 40 in good health and CMV-seropositive.

The chain combines TRBV25-1 with TRBJ1-3; 7 bases are shared with TRBD1. This CDR3 region has 16 residues. With 6 bases clipped from V and 3 bases from J, the junction kept 11 bases outside the gene matches. The germline V gene has CDR1 MGHDK and CDR2 SYGVNS. CDR3: CASRDVTGESGNTIYF. The CDR3 DNA follows: TGTGCCAGCAGGGACGTCACAGGGGAAAGTGGAAACACCATATATTTT.

V gene TRBV30 combines with J gene TRBJ2-1, with TRBD1 matching 8 bases. This CDR3 has 15 residues. Germline CDR1 GTSNPN, CDR2 SVGIG (reference sequence). Trimming removed 2 bases from V and 9 bases from J; junction bases left unmatched: 12. The CDR3 nucleotides are TGTGCCTGGAGTCACTTCGGACAGGGACGTATTGAGCAGTTCTTC. Its translation: CAWSHFGQGRIEQFF.